Listed below are T cell receptor beta chains from one sample, sequenced in a study of OX40 agonist ivuxolimab in advanced cancers. Produced via immunoSEQ multiplex PCR; TCRdb's table is partial and in-frame only. The table has about 53,000 clones, about four fifths seen once. The sample was CD4+ or CD8+ T cells sorted from blood, taken in a trial of the OX40 agonist ivuxolimab. Receptors originate from an adult with an advanced solid tumor such as melanoma, head and neck, liver or kidney cancer. Each CDR3 is given with its conserved first and last residue. D genes are given only for firm matches. The size of a clone is reported for some rows only, either as once, few or many, or as a class for expanded clones.

D gene	CDR3 length	clone size	V gene	J gene	CDR3 protein	CDR3 DNA
-	15	-	TRBV19	TRBJ1-1	CASSISRAVFTEAFF	TGTGCCAGTAGTATAAGTCGCGCGGTTTTCACTGAAGCTTTCTTT
TRBD2	13	-	TRBV12-5	TRBJ2-1	CASGDSGSIRQFF	TGTGCTAGTGGGGATAGCGGGAGCATCAGGCAGTTCTTC
-	14	-	TRBV2	TRBJ1-1	CASTLRGESTEAFF	TGTGCCAGCACGCTCAGGGGTGAGAGCACTGAAGCTTTCTTT
TRBD1	17	-	TRBV11-2	TRBJ1-5	CASSLDHSRGYYQPQHF	TGTGCCAGCAGCTTAGATCACTCCAGGGGGTACTATCAGCCCCAGCATTTT
TRBD2	12	-	TRBV29-1	TRBJ2-3	CSVRTSGNVQYF	TGCAGCGTTCGGACTAGCGGAAACGTGCAGTATTTT
TRBD1	15	-	TRBV6-6	TRBJ1-4	CASSYSDRGNEKLFF	TGTGCCAGCAGTTACTCCGACAGGGGTAATGAAAAACTGTTTTTT
-	15	-	TRBV2	TRBJ1-2	CASYLGRRVFYGYTF	TGTGCCAGCTATCTGGGACGCCGGGTTTTCTATGGCTACACCTTC
TRBD1	15	-	TRBV7-2	TRBJ1-5	CASSDREVRGQPQHF	TGTGCCAGCAGCGACAGGGAAGTCCGGGGGCAGCCCCAGCATTTT
-	11	-	TRBV21-1	TRBJ2-7	CGFPRGYEQYF	TGTGGGTTCCCAAGGGGCTACGAGCAGTACTTC
TRBD2	15	-	TRBV28	TRBJ2-4	CASSETSGRSDIQYF	TGTGCCAGCAGTGAGACTAGCGGGAGATCGGACATTCAGTACTTC
-	14	few	TRBV7-2	TRBJ2-3	CASSLEQAADTQYF	TGTGCCAGCAGCTTAGAACAGGCTGCAGATACGCAGTATTTT
TRBD1	16	once	TRBV10-2	TRBJ2-7	CASSSWDRGYSYGQYF	TGCGCCAGCAGTTCTTGGGACAGGGGGTACTCCTACGGGCAGTACTTC
TRBD1	16	once	TRBV7-9	TRBJ1-2	CASSLGGDRGLFGYTF	TGTGCCAGCAGCTTAGGAGGGGACAGGGGGCTGTTTGGCTACACCTTC
-	15	few	TRBV6-5	TRBJ2-1	CASSQGLPAYNEQFF	TGTGCCAGCAGTCAAGGACTACCGGCCTACAATGAGCAGTTCTTC
TRBD1	12	-	TRBV5-6	TRBJ1-1	CASSRDRYEAFF	TGTGCCAGCAGCCGGGACAGGTATGAAGCTTTCTTT
TRBD1	14	-	TRBV19	TRBJ1-3	CASRTGPSGNTIYF	TGTGCCAGCCGGACAGGGCCCTCTGGAAACACCATATATTTT
TRBD1	15	-	TRBV5-1	TRBJ2-3	CASSLDRGLTDTQYF	TGCGCCAGCAGCCTGGACAGGGGGCTCACAGATACGCAGTATTTT
TRBD1	14	-	TRBV5-1	TRBJ1-4	CASSPGQGNEKLFF	TGCGCCAGCAGCCCGGGACAGGGAAATGAAAAACTGTTTTTT
TRBD1	14	-	TRBV7-9	TRBJ2-7	CASSYHRGMGEQYF	TGTGCCAGCAGCTACCACAGGGGAATGGGCGAGCAGTACTTC
TRBD2	15	-	TRBV9	TRBJ2-7	CASSRASGRATEQYF	TGTGCCAGCAGCAGAGCTAGCGGGAGGGCCACCGAGCAGTACTTC
-	13	few	TRBV11-2	TRBJ1-6	CASSLVPPEPLHF	TGTGCCAGCAGCTTAGTCCCCCCCGAGCCCCTCCACTTT
TRBD1	14	-	TRBV6-1	TRBJ2-2	CASSTGPGAGELFF	TGTGCCAGCTCGACAGGGCCAGGGGCCGGGGAGCTGTTTTTT
-	14	-	TRBV5-1	TRBJ2-1	CASSPPTPLNEQFF	TGCGCCAGCAGCCCCCCCACCCCCTTAAATGAGCAGTTCTTC
-	13	-	TRBV6-5	TRBJ2-1	CAIRGTLYNEQFF	TGTGCCATAAGGGGGACCCTATACAATGAGCAGTTCTTC
-	11	few	TRBV2	TRBJ2-5	CASRAGGTQYF	TGTGCCAGCAGAGCCGGTGGGACCCAGTACTTC
-	13	few	TRBV6-1	TRBJ1-1	CASTRGPNTEAFF	TGTGCCAGCACGCGGGGTCCGAACACTGAAGCTTTCTTT
-	11	-	TRBV20-1	TRBJ2-7	CSAISSYEQYF	TGCAGTGCTATAAGCTCCTACGAGCAGTACTTC
-	13	-	TRBV6-5	TRBJ1-3	CASTRGSGNTIYF	TGTGCCAGCACTAGGGGCTCTGGAAACACCATATATTTT
-	15	-	TRBV11-2	TRBJ1-1	CASSFSRGRVTEAFF	TGTGCCAGCAGCTTTTCGCGGGGGCGAGTCACTGAAGCTTTCTTT
-	15	-	TRBV11-2	TRBJ2-3	CASSPGHPSTDTQYF	TGTGCCAGCAGCCCTGGACACCCTAGCACAGATACGCAGTATTTT
TRBD2	14	-	TRBV11-3	TRBJ2-1	CASSRGLALNEQFF	TGTGCCAGCAGCCGAGGACTAGCCCTCAATGAGCAGTTCTTC
TRBD2	16	-	TRBV7-9	TRBJ2-1	CASSLGTSGRAQAQFF	TGTGCCAGCAGCCTCGGGACTAGCGGGAGGGCCCAGGCGCAGTTCTTC
-	14	-	TRBV7-8	TRBJ1-1	CASSFYGGLPEAFF	TGTGCCAGCAGCTTTTATGGTGGTTTACCTGAAGCTTTCTTT
-	13	-	TRBV5-1	TRBJ1-2	CASSLTVNYGYTF	TGCGCCAGCAGCTTGACCGTTAACTATGGCTACACCTTC
TRBD2	15	-	TRBV5-1	TRBJ2-5	CASSVGLAVRETQYF	TGCGCCAGCAGCGTCGGACTAGCGGTCAGGGAGACCCAGTACTTC
-	12	-	TRBV18	TRBJ2-7	CASSLTQHEQYF	TGTGCCAGCTCACTGACCCAGCACGAGCAGTACTTC
-	13	-	TRBV14	TRBJ1-1	CASSRGRNTEAFF	TGTGCCAGCAGCCGCGGGAGAAACACTGAAGCTTTCTTT
TRBD1	16	-	TRBV9	TRBJ2-5	CASSGRGQRMGETQYF	TGTGCCAGCAGCGGACGGGGACAGCGGATGGGGGAGACCCAGTACTTC
TRBD2	15	few	TRBV6-1	TRBJ2-1	CASSVRTSGRDEQFF	TGTGCCAGCAGTGTTAGGACTAGCGGGAGGGATGAGCAGTTCTTC
-	11	-	TRBV28	TRBJ2-2	CASSSPRQLFF	TGTGCCAGCAGTTCCCCCCGCCAGCTGTTTTTT
-	12	-	TRBV6-1	TRBJ1-5	CASRRGNQPQHF	TGTGCCAGCAGGAGGGGGAATCAGCCCCAGCATTTT
TRBD2	17	-	TRBV7-8	TRBJ2-1	CASSPRTSISLDNEQFF	TGTGCCAGCAGCCCAAGGACTAGCATCTCTCTGGACAATGAGCAGTTCTTC
-	13	once	TRBV29-1	TRBJ1-2	CSVGDTASYGYTF	TGCAGCGTGGGGGACACCGCGAGCTATGGCTACACCTTC
TRBD1	15	-	TRBV9	TRBJ1-2	CASSAQGGFSYGYTF	TGTGCCAGCAGCGCACAGGGGGGATTCTCCTATGGCTACACCTTC
TRBD1	15	-	TRBV15	TRBJ2-7	CATSSGQGSSYEQYF	TGTGCCACCAGCAGTGGACAGGGGAGCTCCTACGAGCAGTACTTC
-	14	few	TRBV10-2	TRBJ1-6	CASMKGGGGSPLHF	TGCGCCAGCATGAAGGGGGGGGGAGGGTCACCCCTCCACTTT
-	15	-	TRBV15	TRBJ2-1	CATSRDAGNHNEQFF	TGTGCCACCAGCAGAGACGCCGGGAACCACAATGAGCAGTTCTTC
TRBD2	18	-	TRBV28	TRBJ2-3	CASSFGLLRTSGTDTQYF	TGTGCCAGCAGTTTTGGGCTCCTTCGGACTAGCGGCACAGATACGCAGTATTTT
-	14	-	TRBV19	TRBJ1-4	CASSDRLANEKLFF	TGTGCCAGTAGCGACAGATTAGCTAATGAAAAACTGTTTTTT
-	19	-	TRBV14	TRBJ1-6	CASSQEGGIDAFYNSPLHF	TGTGCCAGCAGCCAAGAAGGCGGCATTGACGCGTTCTATAATTCACCCCTCCACTTT
TRBD2	15	-	TRBV7-3	TRBJ2-7	CASSLVAGGPHEQYF	TGTGCCAGCAGCTTAGTGGCGGGAGGGCCCCACGAGCAGTACTTC
-	14	few	TRBV5-1	TRBJ1-1	CASGEGVVNTEAFF	TGCGCCAGCGGGGAGGGCGTTGTGAACACTGAAGCTTTCTTT
TRBD1	14	-	TRBV11-3	TRBJ1-2	CASSPLQGVDGYTF	TGTGCCAGCAGCCCCCTACAGGGGGTTGATGGCTACACCTTC
TRBD1	14	-	TRBV6-6	TRBJ1-1	CASSALSGGSEAFF	TGTGCCAGCAGTGCCCTTTCAGGGGGCAGCGAAGCTTTCTTT
-	13	few	TRBV5-1	TRBJ2-2	CASSPSGAGELFF	TGCGCCAGCAGCCCCTCAGGGGCCGGGGAGCTGTTTTTT